These 11 T cell receptor beta chains share one sample of origin, sequenced in a study of T cell responses to AZD1222 COVID-19 vaccine. The assay was immunoSEQ multiplex PCR, and TCRdb's table has in-frame clones only and misses some. The table has roughly 110,000 clones, approximately 89% seen once. The source was peripheral blood, collected on day 0 of AZD1222 vaccination. The receptors derive from an adult in good health.

Only one count was recorded for this clone. The CDR3 loop is CASSAGGPGEQYF. The CDR3 DNA is TGTGCCAGCAGCGCGGGGGGGCCGGGTGAGCAGTACTTC. This chain connects TRBV16 to TRBJ2-7, with 9 bases identical to TRBD2. Germline V gene lookup returns CDR1 KGHSY and CDR2 FQNENV. CDR3 length equals 13 residues. Trimming cost V 5 bases and J 7 bases; bases outside gene matches: 6.

The chain links TRBV5-6 to TRBJ1-2, with a weak D call TRBD1 (6 bases). Looked up from germline, CDR1 is SGHDT and CDR2 is YYEEEE. The V end was cut by 0 bases, the J end by 8 bases, with 17 bases between. The CDR3 extends over 15 amino acids. CDR3 nucleotides: TGTGCCAGCAGCTTGGAATTTACAGGGTTAAGGGGCTACACCTTC. Residues: CASSLEFTGLRGYTF.

This clone was detected only a few times. V usage is TRBV5-4 and J usage is TRBJ1-1; TRBD1 might be the D (6 bases). Germline V CDR1 and CDR2: SGHNT, YYREEE (reference sequence). This CDR3 is 15 amino acids long. Trimming pared 1 base from V and 5 bases from J, leaving 15 bases between. The DNA of the CDR3 is TGTGCCAGCAGCTTGCCCTCTCAGGGGTGGACTGAAGCTTTCTTT. This gives the protein CASSLPSQGWTEAFF.

V is TRBV4-3 and J is TRBJ1-2, with 7 positions matching TRBD1. Germline V gives CDR1 LGHNA, CDR2 YSLEER. This CDR3 region has 15 residues. Trimming cost V 1 base and J 4 bases; bases outside gene matches: 6. CDR3 amino acids: CASSQGQGDIYGYTF. CDR3 nucleotides: TGCGCCAGCAGCCAAGGACAGGGTGATATCTATGGCTACACCTTC.

V gene TRBV6-5 combines with J gene TRBJ2-1; the D gene is possibly TRBD1 (6 bases). This CDR3 has 14 amino acids. CDR1 is MNHEY and CDR2 is SVGAGI in the germline V gene. V lost 4 bases, J lost 3 bases, and 10 bases lay in between. The CDR3 reads CASSLGRGYNEQFF. The CDR3, as DNA: TGTGCCAGCAGTTTGGGCAGGGGCTACAATGAGCAGTTCTTC.

The V gene is TRBV19, the J gene TRBJ1-2; 11 bases fit TRBD1. The V gene end was trimmed by 4 bases and the J gene end by 6 bases; junction bases not matched to a gene: 19. The CDR3 length is 19 residues. The germline CDR1 and CDR2 sequences are LNHDA and SQIVND (reference sequence). The CDR3 loop reads CASSTPYADRGPQVDGYTF. The CDR3 nucleotides read TGTGCCAGTAGTACTCCCTATGCGGACAGGGGGCCCCAGGTTGATGGCTACACCTTC.

The chain carries TRBV11-2 and TRBJ2-4, with 8 bases that match TRBD1. J gave up 15 bases and V 0 bases, and 10 bases lay outside the gene matches. The CDR3 spans 14 residues. Per the germline V gene, CDR1 is SGHAT and CDR2 is FQNNGV. CDR3 in DNA: TGTGCCAGCAGCTTAGATCGCTCAACAGGGGGAATGTACTTC. This encodes CASSLDRSTGGMYF.

The V and J genes are TRBV9 and TRBJ1-6; D possibly corresponds to TRBD1 (5 bases). The germline V gene has CDR1 SGDLS and CDR2 YYNGEE. V was clipped by 2 bases and J by 9 bases, with 9 bases between them. The CDR3 sequence is 13 residues long. The CDR3 loop is CASSVGQGSPLHF. Written as DNA, the CDR3 is TGTGCCAGCAGCGTTGGCCAGGGTTCACCCCTCCACTTT.

This chain joins TRBV29-1 and TRBJ2-7, with 10 bases aligning to TRBD1. Germline lookup yields CDR1 SQVTM and CDR2 ANQGSEA. V lost 6 bases to trimming and J lost 9 bases; unmatched junction nucleotides: 5. This CDR3 is 11 amino acids long. CDR3 amino acids: CSVGGQGWQYF. The CDR3 nucleotides read TGCAGCGTCGGGGGACAGGGGTGGCAGTACTTC.

J is TRBJ2-5 and V is TRBV4-2; weak D call: TRBD2 (6 bases). The CDR3 loop spans 14 amino acids. Between the trimmed V and J ends, which lost 1 base and 5 bases, there was a span of 11 bases. Germline V lookup: CDR1 LGHNA, CDR2 YNFKEQ. In DNA form, the CDR3 reads TGTGCCAGCAGCCAAGCGGCCAGCGGGGAGACCCAGTACTTC. The encoded protein is CASSQAASGETQYF.

V gene TRBV19 combines with J gene TRBJ2-5; 10 bases match TRBD2. V was pared by 7 bases and J by 4 bases, with 15 bases of the junction left unmatched. In germline, CDR1 is LNHDA, CDR2 SQIVND (reference sequence). CDR3 size: 17 residues. CDR3 nucleotides: TGTGCCAGTAACCCGGGTGGTAGCGGGGGGCGGCGAGAGACCCAGTACTTC. It encodes CASNPGGSGGRRETQYF.